A selection of T cell receptor beta chains follows, all from one sample in a study of T cell repertoires in cytomegalovirus infection. Using its own MiXCR run on the reads, TCRdb lists one record per CDR3 protein. The table records 450,000 to 600,000 distinct CDR3 sequences, 11% of them present only once. The sequencing input was PBMCs. The receptors here all came from a human donor in good health (CMV status not recorded). Some clones in this sample may be carry-over from other donors' samples. CDR3s include the opening cysteine and the closing phenylalanine or tryptophan. The D gene is left open where the match is weak. Only part of the rows carry a size: once, few, many, or a class if the clone is expanded.

TRBV12-3/TRBV12-4,.,TRBD2,14,TRBJ2-1,CASTPGTSHNEQFF,TGTGCCAGCACCCCCGGGACTAGCCACAATGAGCAGTTCTTC
TRBV2,.,.,13,TRBJ2-1,CASKLTAYNEQFF,TGTGCCAGCAAGCTGACAGCTTACAATGAGCAGTTCTTC
TRBV4-2,many,TRBD1,14,TRBJ1-4,CASSRDRALGELFF,TGTGCCAGCAGCCGGGACAGGGCCCTAGGGGAACTGTTTTTT
TRBV7-6,.,.,15,TRBJ1-6,CASSLGSWDNSPLHF,TGTGCCAGCAGCTTGGGATCCTGGGATAATTCACCCCTCCACTTT
TRBV20-1,few,TRBD2,13,TRBJ2-1,CSAGSGGAFEQFF,TGCAGTGCTGGTAGCGGGGGGGCCTTTGAGCAGTTCTTC
TRBV9,many,.,14,TRBJ1-5,CASSVNSEDPPQHF,TGTGCCAGCAGCGTGAACTCGGAGGATCCGCCCCAGCATTTT
TRBV27,.,TRBD1,13,TRBJ1-2,CASRGQANYGYTF,TGTGCCAGCAGGGGACAGGCGAACTATGGCTACACCTTC
TRBV6-1,many,.,13,TRBJ1-5,CASRITGNQPQHF,TGTGCCAGCCGGATAACGGGTAATCAGCCCCAGCATTTT
TRBV28,.,TRBD2,15,TRBJ2-1,CASSSPGGSGDEQFF,TGTGCCAGCAGTTCCCCGGGCGGGAGTGGTGATGAGCAGTTCTTC
TRBV19,.,.,17,TRBJ2-2,CASSMIGGGFDTGELFF,TGTGCCAGTAGTATGATCGGAGGAGGTTTTGACACCGGGGAGCTGTTTTTT
TRBV6-6,few,.,15,TRBJ2-2,CASSYSLANTGELFF,TGTGCCAGCAGTTACTCACTAGCAAACACCGGGGAGCTGTTTTTT
TRBV20-1,few,.,12,TRBJ1-2,CSAPGPAQGYTF,TGCAGTGCTCCCGGGCCGGCGCAGGGCTACACCTTC
TRBV4-1,many,TRBD1,15,TRBJ1-5,CASSRQQGARQPQHF,TGCGCCAGCAGCCGACAACAGGGGGCTCGGCAGCCCCAGCATTTT
TRBV11-2,many,.,15,TRBJ1-2,CASSLDRGGSYGYTF,TGTGCCAGCAGCTTAGATCGGGGGGGATCGTATGGCTACACCTTC
TRBV2,.,TRBD2,15,TRBJ2-5,CASMTSGGLQETQYF,TGTGCCAGCATGACTAGCGGGGGCCTCCAAGAGACCCAGTACTTC
TRBV20-1,.,TRBD1,14,TRBJ1-5,CSAIYGTGIQPQHF,TGCAGTGCTATATACGGGACAGGGATTCAGCCCCAGCATTTT
TRBV6-1,many,.,14,TRBJ1-5,CASSGGLFVEPQHF,TGTGCCAGCAGTGGCGGACTGTTTGTGGAACCCCAGCATTTT
TRBV7-9,many,.,15,TRBJ1-5,CASSLGSRGNQPQHF,TGTGCCAGCAGCTTAGGGTCACGAGGGAATCAGCCCCAGCATTTT
TRBV2,many,TRBD1,13,TRBJ1-1,CASSRQGNTEAFF,TGTGCCAGCAGTCGACAGGGGAACACTGAAGCTTTCTTT
TRBV19,many,.,13,TRBJ1-1,CASSSQTNTEAFF,TGTGCCAGTAGTAGCCAGACGAACACTGAAGCTTTCTTT
TRBV2,.,.,14,TRBJ2-3,CASSELVGTDTQYF,TGTGCCAGCAGTGAATTAGTTGGAACAGATACGCAGTATTTT
TRBV3-1,many,.,12,TRBJ2-7,CASSQDSGEQYF,TGTGCCAGCAGCCAAGATAGTGGGGAGCAGTACTTC
TRBV29-1,.,TRBD2,15,TRBJ2-5,CSVEERGGLSETQYF,TGCAGCGTTGAAGAACGGGGGGGCCTCAGTGAGACCCAGTACTTC
TRBV7-8,many,.,15,TRBJ2-7,CASSLGPRGDYEQYF,TGTGCCAGCAGCTTAGGGCCTCGAGGGGACTACGAGCAGTACTTC
TRBV28,many,TRBD1,13,TRBJ2-1,CASGDSPKDEQFF,TGTGCCAGCGGGGACAGCCCCAAGGATGAGCAGTTCTTC
TRBV10-3,many,.,14,TRBJ1-1,CAISEPGFNTEAFF,TGTGCCATCAGTGAGCCGGGGTTTAACACTGAAGCTTTCTTT
TRBV20-1,.,.,14,TRBJ2-7,CSAPDFTGTGEQYF,TGCAGTGCTCCGGACTTCACAGGAACGGGGGAGCAGTACTTC
TRBV25-1,.,.,14,TRBJ2-5,CATEGRVFQETQYF,TGTGCCACCGAGGGAAGGGTGTTCCAAGAGACCCAGTACTTC
TRBV11-2,many,.,15,TRBJ2-1,CASSLVDPGYNEQFF,TGTGCCAGCAGCTTAGTGGACCCGGGCTACAATGAGCAGTTCTTC
TRBV6-4,.,.,14,TRBJ2-1,CASSDGGSANEQFF,TGTGCCAGCAGTGACGGGGGGAGCGCCAATGAGCAGTTCTTC
TRBV29-1,.,.,12,TRBJ1-1,CSGYRANTEAFF,TGCAGCGGATACAGGGCGAACACTGAAGCTTTCTTT
TRBV19,.,.,13,TRBJ2-7,CASSTARGYEQYF,TGTGCCAGTAGTACGGCCAGGGGCTACGAGCAGTACTTC
TRBV19,few,TRBD1,13,TRBJ1-1,CASSETGGGEAFF,TGTGCCAGTAGTGAGACAGGGGGAGGTGAAGCTTTCTTT
TRBV5-1,many,TRBD2,17,TRBJ2-5,CASSPGTSGRREETQYF,TGCGCCAGCAGCCCCGGGACTAGCGGGAGGCGCGAAGAGACCCAGTACTTC
TRBV9,few,.,17,TRBJ2-1,CASSTPGGLVSYNEQFF,TGTGCCAGCAGCACCCCGGGCGGGCTAGTCTCCTACAATGAGCAGTTCTTC
TRBV7-9,.,.,13,TRBJ2-2,CAHEGSNTGELFF,TGTGCCCATGAGGGTTCGAACACCGGGGAGCTGTTTTTT
TRBV20-1,many,TRBD2,16,TRBJ2-3,CSAAPLAGGPADTQYF,TGCAGTGCTGCCCCCTTGGCGGGAGGGCCAGCGGATACGCAGTATTTT
TRBV5-4,many,.,13,TRBJ1-1,CASSSRLDTEAFF,TGTGCCAGCAGCTCGAGGCTAGACACTGAAGCTTTCTTT
TRBV2,.,.,15,TRBJ2-7,CASSEGSGPSYEQYF,TGTGCCAGCAGTGAAGGGAGCGGACCGTCCTACGAGCAGTACTTC
TRBV30,.,TRBD1,14,TRBJ2-7,CAWSIGQGAYEQYF,TGTGCCTGGAGCATAGGACAGGGAGCCTACGAGCAGTACTTC
TRBV28,many,.,12,TRBJ1-1,CASRSGETEAFF,TGTGCCAGCAGATCAGGGGAAACTGAAGCTTTCTTT
TRBV7-2,many,TRBD1,14,TRBJ1-1,CASTSTGWGTEAFF,TGTGCCAGCACCTCGACAGGGTGGGGGACTGAAGCTTTCTTT
TRBV7-2,.,.,14,TRBJ2-5,CASSYQGFCENQYF,TGTGCCAGCAGCTACCAGGGTTTCTGCGAGAACCAGTACTTC
TRBV20-1,many,.,12,TRBJ2-1,CSALTFYNEQFF,TGCAGTGCTCTTACTTTCTACAATGAGCAGTTCTTC
TRBV10-3,many,TRBD1,14,TRBJ2-3,CATRDRSPLDTQYF,TGTGCCACCAGGGACAGATCTCCGCTTGATACGCAGTATTTT
TRBV12-3/TRBV12-4,many,.,15,TRBJ1-5,CASSLGGTQDQPQHF,TGTGCCAGCAGTTTAGGCGGGACGCAGGATCAGCCCCAGCATTTT
TRBV20-1,many,.,15,TRBJ1-6,CSARDPGLESSPLHF,TGCAGTGCTAGAGATCCGGGGTTGGAGAGTTCACCCCTCCACTTT
TRBV7-3,many,.,13,TRBJ1-1,CASSSQGNTEAFF,TGTGCCAGCAGCTCACAGGGGAACACTGAAGCTTTCTTT
TRBV14,.,TRBD2,16,TRBJ2-7,CASSLGLVRGSYEQYF,TGTGCCAGCAGCCTCGGACTAGTTCGGGGGTCCTACGAGCAGTACTTC
TRBV27,few,.,14,TRBJ2-7,CASSFTPTAYEQYF,TGTGCCAGCAGTTTCACCCCGACAGCCTACGAGCAGTACTTC
TRBV15,.,.,14,TRBJ1-5,CATSVRGSNQPQHF,TGTGCCACCAGCGTTAGGGGGAGCAATCAGCCCCAGCATTTT
TRBV2,many,TRBD2,16,TRBJ2-1,CASSEALSGGIFEQFF,TGTGCCAGCAGTGAAGCGCTTAGCGGGGGGATTTTTGAGCAGTTCTTC
TRBV12-3/TRBV12-4,many,TRBD1,15,TRBJ1-1,CASSNLRGTNTEAFF,TGTGCCAGCAGCAACCTCAGGGGGACGAACACTGAAGCTTTCTTT
TRBV7-2,many,TRBD2,16,TRBJ2-1,CASSFTSGTGYNEQFF,TGTGCCAGCAGCTTTACTAGCGGGACGGGGTACAATGAGCAGTTCTTC
TRBV28,few,.,12,TRBJ1-3,CASSIQGNTIYF,TGTGCCAGCAGCATACAAGGAAACACCATATATTTT
TRBV12-3/TRBV12-4,many,TRBD1,15,TRBJ2-7,CASSQTGAFPYEQYF,TGTGCCAGCAGTCAGACAGGGGCCTTCCCCTACGAGCAGTACTTC
TRBV19,many,.,15,TRBJ1-5,CASTIKRQGNQPQHF,TGTGCCAGTACCATTAAGAGACAGGGCAATCAGCCCCAGCATTTT
TRBV20-1,.,.,15,TRBJ2-2,CSASPGLANTGELFF,TGCAGTGCTAGCCCGGGATTAGCGAACACCGGGGAGCTGTTTTTT